A single count supports the clone carrying this T cell receptor (beta chain). The sample is drawn from a study of blood T cell repertoires in COVID-19. The wider study: Samples representing acute and convalescent COVID-19 were sourced from the United States, Italy and Spain. PBMCs, B-cell-depleted T cells, or T cells were the source of the cDNA or gDNA that made up the material.

There are 15 residues in the CDR3. CDR1 is MNHEY and CDR2 is SVGAGI in the germline V gene. After removal of 4 bases from V and 4 bases from J, the junction contained 9 bases not matched to a gene. As handled by the study authors: Amplifying reference gene primers gave estimates of nucleated cell counts. Generated by immunoSEQ multiplex PCR, the TCRdb table keeps only in-frame clones and is missing some. V, J and clone size are those of that table, while D and trimming were read from the DNA. The table has some 340,000 clones, around 87% seen once; the top ten hold approximately 5.3%. Living in about two dozen US areas, the participants were between about 18 and 100 years of age.

This chain connects TRBV6-5 to TRBJ2-7; TRBD1 matches at 8 bases. The sample was PBMCs or T cells enriched from blood (not recorded which). This sequence was found in a woman aged 25 to 39 who had recovered from COVID-19. The CDR3 DNA is TGTGCCAGCAGTTCCTACCCAGGGGGCGGATACGAGCAGTACTTC. Its translation: CASSSYPGGGYEQYF.